This passage covers 26 T cell receptor beta chains from one sample sequenced in a study of CD8+ T cells in alopecia areata. Sequencing templates came from extracted RNA that was reverse transcribed into cDNA. The assay was immunoSEQ multiplex PCR, and TCRdb's table has in-frame clones only and misses some. The repertoire holds about 290,000 clones, with roughly 64% as singletons. Noted treatment: oral pan-JAK inhibitor, 5-10 mg twice daily. This sample comprised CD4+ T cells sorted from blood, obtained at week 24, from a patient treated with tofacitinib. These receptors were obtained from a human donor with alopecia areata.

This chain uses TRBV7-6 with TRBJ2-1, with a possible D match to TRBD1 (5 bases). CDR3 size: 13 residues. Trimming took off 5 bases at V and 10 bases at J, with 15 bases between the two ends. Germline CDR1 SGHVS, CDR2 FNYEAQ. The CDR3 coding sequence is TGTGCCAGCAGCGCCGACCCACGGACAGAGCAGTTCTTC. Amino acid sequence: CASSADPRTEQFF.

The rearrangement uses TRBV4-1 and TRBJ2-5, with 9 bases fitting TRBD2. The ends lost 0 bases at V and 5 bases at J; junction bases unmatched: 16. In germline, CDR1 is MGHRA, CDR2 YSYEKL. The CDR3 extends over 19 amino acids. The CDR3 here is CASSQEGAVGTSSRETQYF. The DNA for the CDR3 is TGCGCCAGCAGCCAAGAGGGGGCGGTGGGGACTAGCTCTCGGGAGACCCAGTACTTC.

This chain uses TRBV11-2 with TRBJ2-6; D might be TRBD1 (5 bases). Between the trimmed V and J ends, which lost 5 bases and 0 bases, there was a span of 17 bases. CDR3 length: 18 residues. The germline CDR1 and CDR2 sequences are SGHAT and FQNNGV. The CDR3 sequence: CASSAGPGRLSGANVLTF. In nucleotides, the CDR3 is TGTGCCAGCAGCGCAGGGCCCGGCCGTCTCTCTGGGGCCAACGTCCTGACTTTC.

The chain links TRBV5-6 to TRBJ1-2; tentatively, D is TRBD1 (5 bases). This CDR3 comprises 14 residues. V lost 1 base to trimming and J lost 6 bases, with 13 bases between them. Germline values: CDR1 SGHDT, CDR2 YYEEEE. CDR3 bases: TGTGCCAGCAGCTTGAGGGGTCAGGAGCATGGCTACACCTTC. Protein product: CASSLRGQEHGYTF.

The V call is TRBV30, the J call TRBJ2-7, with TRBD1 matching 8 bases. Trimming took 5 bases from V and 7 from J; bases not matched to a gene: 7. Germline loops: CDR1 GTSNPN, CDR2 SVGIG (reference sequence). The CDR3 contains 12 residues. The CDR3 loop is CAWARGRGEQYF. For the CDR3, the DNA is TGTGCCTGGGCCAGGGGGCGCGGGGAGCAGTACTTC.

The chain joins TRBV29-1 to TRBJ2-3; unclear D gene. CDR1 and CDR2 (germline): SQVTM, ANQGSEA. V lost 2 bases, J lost 1 base, and 10 bases lay in between. The CDR3 has 14 residues. The CDR3 DNA reads TGCAGCGTTGAATTGGGGAAGGGCACAGATACGCAGTATTTT. Protein: CSVELGKGTDTQYF.

The sample holds one count of this clone. This chain connects TRBV29-1 to TRBJ2-7; no firm D call. Germline V CDR1 and CDR2: SQVTM, ANQGSEA. This CDR3 region has 12 residues. The V gene lost 5 bases and the J gene lost 0 bases, with 8 bases spanning the gap. The DNA of the CDR3 is TGCAGCGTTAATGAAGGCTCCTACGAGCAGTACTTC. Its protein product is CSVNEGSYEQYF.

The chain couples TRBV5-4 to TRBJ2-7; the match to TRBD1 covers 9 bases. The V and J ends lost 2 bases and 4 bases, in that order; junction bases with no gene match: 10. Germline values: CDR1 SGHNT, CDR2 YYREEE (reference sequence). This CDR3 is built from 16 residues. The CDR3 is CASSFPGTGRAYEQYF. The CDR3 DNA sequence: TGTGCCAGCAGCTTTCCCGGGACAGGGAGGGCTTACGAGCAGTACTTC. The variable domain in full, with the rest retrieved from reference TRBV5-4 and TRBJ2-7, is ETGVTQSPTHLIKTRGQQVTLRCSSQSGHNTVSWYQQALGQGPQFIFQYYREEENGRGNFPPRFSGLQFPNYSSELNVNALELDDSALYLCASSFPGTGRAYEQYFGPGTRLTVT.

The CDR3 sequence: CASSPETGPFYAFF. The CDR3, as DNA: TGCGCCAGCAGCCCAGAGACAGGGCCATTTTACGCTTTCTTT. V usage is TRBV4-1 and J usage is TRBJ1-1, with 7 bases lining up with TRBD1. This CDR3 is built from 14 residues. V shed 4 bases, J shed 11 bases, and the junction held 13 bases outside the gene matches. In germline, CDR1 is MGHRA, CDR2 YSYEKL.

The chain has TRBV11-1 and TRBJ2-1, with D tentatively TRBD2 (6 bases). The CDR3 spans 15 residues. Germline lookup yields CDR1 SGHAT and CDR2 FQDESV (reference sequence). V lost 2 bases to trimming and J lost 9 bases, with 17 bases between them. The CDR3 nucleotides are TGTGCCAGCAGCTTACCCCAGGAGGGGCGGGGTGAGCAGTTCTTC. It translates to CASSLPQEGRGEQFF.

This clone has only a few counts. This sequence joins TRBV6-5 and TRBJ2-1; D is possibly TRBD1 (5 bases). There are 12 residues in the CDR3. The V gene's germline CDR1 is MNHEY and CDR2 SVGAGI. V was cut by 6 bases and J by 9 bases, with 12 bases left in between. The CDR3 region is CASSTGAVEQFF. For the CDR3, the DNA is TGTGCCAGCAGCACTGGGGCAGTTGAGCAGTTCTTC.

The CDR3 here is CATRRGEKETQYF. The CDR3 nucleotides read TGCGCCACCCGGCGGGGGGAGAAAGAGACCCAGTACTTC. This rearrangement joins TRBV5-1 to TRBJ2-5; 8 nucleotides agree with TRBD2. The CDR3 is 13 amino acids. The germline V gene encodes CDR1 SGHRS and CDR2 YFSETQ. V was clipped by 9 bases and J by 3 bases; unmatched bases: 7.

The table lists this clone with a few counts. The chain carries TRBV11-2 and TRBJ2-3, with a possible D match to TRBD1 (7 bases). This CDR3 has 14 amino acids. V lost 5 bases to trimming and J lost 8 bases, with 17 bases between them. Germline V gives CDR1 SGHAT, CDR2 FQNNGV. The CDR3 reads CASSPPGQGGTQYF. CDR3 nucleotides: TGTGCCAGCAGCCCCCCGGGGCAGGGGGGTACGCAGTATTTT.

The gene calls are TRBV30 and TRBJ1-6; no reliable D call. CDR1 GTSNPN and CDR2 SVGIG come from the germline V gene (reference sequence). This CDR3 contains 13 residues. V lost 4 bases, J lost 6 bases, and 10 bases lay in between. CDR3: CAWNVDANSPLHF. In DNA form, the CDR3 reads TGTGCCTGGAACGTGGACGCTAATTCACCCCTCCACTTT.

The chain couples TRBV6-6 to TRBJ1-1; D is uncertain. CDR3 length: 12 residues. The V gene's germline CDR1 is MNHNY and CDR2 SVGAGI (reference sequence). V was shortened by 6 bases and J by 4 bases, with 9 bases between the two germline ends. The CDR3 spells CASSRWGTEAFF. The CDR3, as DNA: TGTGCCAGCAGCCGCTGGGGCACTGAAGCTTTCTTT.

Written as DNA, the CDR3 is TGTGCCAGCAGCTTAGTCGGGACTAGCGGGGACAATGAGCAGTTCTTC. Protein product: CASSLVGTSGDNEQFF. V and J are TRBV7-2 and TRBJ2-1; 13 bases match TRBD2. Germline CDR1 SGHTA, CDR2 FQGNSA. After removal of 1 base from V and 5 bases from J, the junction contained 2 bases not matched to a gene. This CDR3 is 16 amino acids long.

As to this clone: A read error may be the cause here, since a much bigger clone is one base away. The V call is TRBV7-2, the J call TRBJ2-3; D not resolved. The CDR3 loop spans 12 amino acids. Looked up from germline, CDR1 is SGHTA and CDR2 is FQGNSA. Trimming cost V 5 bases and J 1 base, with 4 bases left between them. The CDR3 bases are TGTGCCAGCAGCCCCCGCACAGATACGCAGTATTTT. Encoded protein: CASSPRTDTQYF.

This clone has just one count. The rearrangement uses TRBV30 and TRBJ1-5; unclear D gene. Germline-derived CDR1 and CDR2 are GTSNPN and SVGIG (reference sequence). V lost 2 bases to trimming and J lost 0 bases, with 5 bases between them. CDR3 length: 13 amino acids. For the CDR3, the DNA is TGTGCCTGGAGTCTCTCTAGCAATCAGCCCCAGCATTTT. It encodes CAWSLSSNQPQHF.

This clone was counted between two and nine times. The sample holds other DNA sequences that translate to the same CDR3. The chain employs TRBV14 and TRBJ2-5, with D unresolved. Germline lookup yields CDR1 SGHDN and CDR2 FVKESK. CDR3 length equals 13 residues. With 0 bases removed from V and 4 bases from J, the gap between germline ends came to 6 bases. For the CDR3, the DNA is TGTGCCAGCAGCCAAGATTTGGGAGAGACCCAGTACTTC. This codes for CASSQDLGETQYF.

This chain uses TRBV1 with TRBJ1-1; TRBD1 is the table's D call and was not checked against the DNA. TRBV1 has pseudogene status. The CDR3 has 14 residues. CDR3 bases: TGCACCAGCAGCTCCCAGGGAACCCACACTGAAGCTTTCTTT. It translates to CTSSSQGTHTEAFF.

The chain joins TRBV4-3 to TRBJ2-2; TRBD2 is a possible D gene (7 bases). CDR3 length: 18 amino acids. V lost 1 base and J lost 0, with 15 bases in between. Germline CDR1 and CDR2: LGHNA and YSLEER. The CDR3 region is CASSQGVGGPTNTGELFF. CDR3 nucleotide sequence: TGCGCCAGCAGCCAAGGCGTCGGGGGGCCAACGAACACCGGGGAGCTGTTTTTT.

Only a few counts were recorded for this clone. The chain combines TRBV15 with TRBJ2-4, with D possibly matching TRBD2 (5 bases). Germline values: CDR1 LNHNV, CDR2 YYDKDF (reference sequence). The CDR3 covers 15 residues. V was pared by 5 bases and J by 0 bases, with 11 bases between. Here the CDR3 reads CATSLRTLAKNIQYF. Written as DNA, the CDR3 is TGTGCCACCAGCCTAAGGACTCTAGCCAAAAACATTCAGTACTTC. The variable domain in full, completed from reference TRBV15 and TRBJ2-4, reads DAMVIQNPRYQVTQFGKPVTLSCSQTLNHNVMYWYQQKSSQAPKLLFHYYDKDFNNEADTPDNFQSRRPNTSFCFLDIRSPGLGDTAMYLCATSLRTLAKNIQYFGAGTRLSVL.

This clone has more than one count but fewer than ten. The gene calls are TRBV9 and TRBJ2-5, with 9 bases aligning to TRBD1. The CDR3 covers 13 residues. Germline values: CDR1 SGDLS, CDR2 YYNGEE. V gave up 3 bases and J gave up 4 bases; unmatched junction bases: 1. The CDR3 loop is CASSATGGETQYF. The CDR3 DNA is TGTGCCAGCAGCGCGACAGGGGGAGAGACCCAGTACTTC.

There are a few counts of this clone. The chain recombines TRBV29-1 with TRBJ1-2; D unclear. Germline values: CDR1 SQVTM, CDR2 ANQGSEA. The V end was cut by 3 bases, the J end by 4 bases, with 12 bases between. The CDR3 extends over 13 amino acids. CDR3 in DNA: TGCAGCGTTGAGAAGGGATTTAGCTATGGCTACACCTTC. This sequence encodes CSVEKGFSYGYTF.

This chain uses TRBV6-1 with TRBJ2-5, with D perhaps TRBD2 (5 bases). The CDR3 has 14 residues. Germline CDR1 MNHNS, CDR2 SASEGT. Trimming cost V 4 bases and J 7 bases, with 16 bases left between them. DNA for the CDR3: TGTGCCAGCAGTGCAGCGGACCGGGTGGGGACCCAGTACTTC. Translation gives CASSAADRVGTQYF.

This chain joins TRBV5-6 and TRBJ2-7, with a tentative D call TRBD2 (5 bases). Looked up from germline, CDR1 is SGHDT and CDR2 is YYEEEE. With 0 bases removed from V and 1 base from J, the gap between germline ends came to 14 bases. The CDR3 runs to 16 residues. DNA of the CDR3: TGTGCCAGCAGCTTGGCGCCGTCCGGCGGGTCCTACGAGCAGTACTTC. Translating gives CASSLAPSGGSYEQYF. The variable domain in full, completed from reference TRBV5-6 and TRBJ2-7, reads DAGVTQSPTHLIKTRGQQVTLRCSPKSGHDTVSWYQQALGQGPQFIFQYYEEEERQRGNFPDRFSGHQFPNYSSELNVNALLLGDSALYLCASSLAPSGGSYEQYFGPGTRLTVT.